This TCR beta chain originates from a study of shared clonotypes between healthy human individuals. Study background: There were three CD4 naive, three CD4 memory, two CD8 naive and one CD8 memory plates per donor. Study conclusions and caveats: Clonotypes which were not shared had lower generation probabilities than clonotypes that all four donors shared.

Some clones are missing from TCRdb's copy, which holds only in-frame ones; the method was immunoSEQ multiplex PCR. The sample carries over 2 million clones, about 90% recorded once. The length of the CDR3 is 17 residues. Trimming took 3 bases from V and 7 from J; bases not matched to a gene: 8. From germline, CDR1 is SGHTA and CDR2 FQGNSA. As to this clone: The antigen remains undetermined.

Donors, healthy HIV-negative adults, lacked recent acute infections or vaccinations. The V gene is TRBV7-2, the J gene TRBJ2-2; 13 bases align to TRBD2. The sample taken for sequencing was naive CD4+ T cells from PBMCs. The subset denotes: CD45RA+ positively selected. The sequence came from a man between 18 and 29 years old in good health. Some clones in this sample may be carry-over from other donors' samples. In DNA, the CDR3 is TGTGCCAGCAGCTTCCAAAGACTAGCGGGAGGTGGCGGGGAGCTGTTTTTT. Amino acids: CASSFQRLAGGGGELFF.